What follows is one T cell receptor (beta chain) and its context. Its antigen is not known. This sample is drawn from a study of T cells after yellow fever vaccination. Study conclusions and caveats: Although the secondary response was weaker, it peaked faster, at day 5 versus 15. Some clonotypes, a small share, were shared between CD4 and CD8 compartments. Researchers cautioned that FACS-sorted repertoires could harbor abundant clonotypes contaminating from the bulk population.

This CDR3 comprises 12 residues. Germline V gene data show CDR1 as SQVTM and CDR2 as ANQGSEA. V was clipped by 5 bases and J by 3 bases, with 9 bases between them. A process of 5'RACE template switching, which added a universal primer site and UMIs, was used to make TCR cDNA. TCRdb reprocessed the 5' RACE reads via MiXCR and lists one record per CDR3 protein. Seen here are 340,000 or so distinct CDR3 sequences, under 15% observed once, and the top ten hold approximately 3.4%. The material sequenced was CD4+ T cells sorted from PBMCs, taken 15 days after the yellow fever booster vaccination. This TCR was recovered from a young man who received the YFV17D yellow fever vaccine. The chain links TRBV29-1 to TRBJ2-3; D is ambiguous. The CDR3 DNA is TGCAGCGTTCGCCTGGGTACAGATACGCAGTATTTT. It yields the protein CSVRLGTDTQYF.